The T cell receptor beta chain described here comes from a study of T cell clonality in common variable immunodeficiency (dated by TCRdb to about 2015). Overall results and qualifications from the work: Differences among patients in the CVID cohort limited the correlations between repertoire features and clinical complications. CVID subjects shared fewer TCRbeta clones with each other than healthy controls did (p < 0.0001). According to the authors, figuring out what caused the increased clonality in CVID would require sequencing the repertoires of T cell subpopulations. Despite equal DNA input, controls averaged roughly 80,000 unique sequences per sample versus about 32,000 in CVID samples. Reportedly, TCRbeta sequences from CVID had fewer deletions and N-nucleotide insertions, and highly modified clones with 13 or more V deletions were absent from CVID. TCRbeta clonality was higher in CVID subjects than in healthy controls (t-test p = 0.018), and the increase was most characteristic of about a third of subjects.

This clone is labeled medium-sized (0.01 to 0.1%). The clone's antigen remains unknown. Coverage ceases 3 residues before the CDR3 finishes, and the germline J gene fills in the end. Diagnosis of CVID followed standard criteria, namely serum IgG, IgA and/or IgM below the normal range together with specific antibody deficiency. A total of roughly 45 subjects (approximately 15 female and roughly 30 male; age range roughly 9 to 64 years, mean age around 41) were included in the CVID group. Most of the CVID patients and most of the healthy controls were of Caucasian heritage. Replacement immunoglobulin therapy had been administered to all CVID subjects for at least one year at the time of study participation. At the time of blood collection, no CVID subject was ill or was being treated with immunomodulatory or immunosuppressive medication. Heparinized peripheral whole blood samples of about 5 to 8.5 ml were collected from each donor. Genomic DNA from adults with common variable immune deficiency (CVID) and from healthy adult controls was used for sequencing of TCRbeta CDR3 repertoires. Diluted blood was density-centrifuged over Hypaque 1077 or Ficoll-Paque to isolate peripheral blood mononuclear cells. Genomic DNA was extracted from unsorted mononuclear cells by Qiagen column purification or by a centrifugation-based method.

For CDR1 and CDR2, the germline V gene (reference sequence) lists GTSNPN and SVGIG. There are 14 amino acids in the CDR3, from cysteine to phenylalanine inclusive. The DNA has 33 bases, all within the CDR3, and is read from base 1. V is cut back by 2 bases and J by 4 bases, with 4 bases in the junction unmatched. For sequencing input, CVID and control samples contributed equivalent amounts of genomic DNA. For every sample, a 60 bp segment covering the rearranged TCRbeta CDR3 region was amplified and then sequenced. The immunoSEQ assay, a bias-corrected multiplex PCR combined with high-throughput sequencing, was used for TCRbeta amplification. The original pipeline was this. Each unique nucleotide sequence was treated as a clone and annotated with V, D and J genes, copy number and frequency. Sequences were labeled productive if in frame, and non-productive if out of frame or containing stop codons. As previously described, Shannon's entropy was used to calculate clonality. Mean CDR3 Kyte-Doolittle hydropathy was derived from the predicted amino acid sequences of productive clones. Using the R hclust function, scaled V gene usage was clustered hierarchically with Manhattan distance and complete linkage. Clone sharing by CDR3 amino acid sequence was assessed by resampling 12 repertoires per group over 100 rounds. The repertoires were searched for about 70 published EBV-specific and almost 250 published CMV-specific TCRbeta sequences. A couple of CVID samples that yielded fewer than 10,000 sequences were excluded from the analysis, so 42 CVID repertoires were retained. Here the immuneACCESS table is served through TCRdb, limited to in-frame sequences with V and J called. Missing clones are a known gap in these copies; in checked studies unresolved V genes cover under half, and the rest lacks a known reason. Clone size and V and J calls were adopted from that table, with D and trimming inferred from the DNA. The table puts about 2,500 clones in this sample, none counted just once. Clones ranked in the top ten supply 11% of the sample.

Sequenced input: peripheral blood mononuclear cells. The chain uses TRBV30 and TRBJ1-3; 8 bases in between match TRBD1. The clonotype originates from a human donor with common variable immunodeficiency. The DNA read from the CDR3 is TGTGCCTGGAGTCAGGGGGCTGGAGGAAACACC. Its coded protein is CAWSQGAGGNT. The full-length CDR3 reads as CAWSQGAGGNTIYF.